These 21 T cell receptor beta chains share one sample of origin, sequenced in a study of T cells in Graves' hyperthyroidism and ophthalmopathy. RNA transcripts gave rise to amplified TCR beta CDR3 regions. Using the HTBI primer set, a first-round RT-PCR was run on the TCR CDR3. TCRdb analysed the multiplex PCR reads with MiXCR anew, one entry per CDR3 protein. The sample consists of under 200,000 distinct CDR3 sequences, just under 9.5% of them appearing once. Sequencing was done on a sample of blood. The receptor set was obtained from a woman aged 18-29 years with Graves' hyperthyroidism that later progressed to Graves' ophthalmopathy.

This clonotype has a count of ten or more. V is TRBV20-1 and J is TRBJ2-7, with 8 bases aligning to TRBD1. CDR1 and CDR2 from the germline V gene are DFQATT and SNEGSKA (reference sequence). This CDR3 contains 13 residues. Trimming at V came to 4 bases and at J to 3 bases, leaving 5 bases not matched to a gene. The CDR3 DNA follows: TGCAGTGCTAAGGTACAGGGGGTCTACGAGCAGTACTTC. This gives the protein CSAKVQGVYEQYF.

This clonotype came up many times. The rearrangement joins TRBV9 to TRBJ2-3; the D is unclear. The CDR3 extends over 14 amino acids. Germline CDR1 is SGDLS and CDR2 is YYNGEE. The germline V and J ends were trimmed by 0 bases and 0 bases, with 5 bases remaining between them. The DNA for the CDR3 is TGTGCCAGCAGCGTAGCTTCCAGCACAGATACGCAGTATTTT. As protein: CASSVASSTDTQYF.

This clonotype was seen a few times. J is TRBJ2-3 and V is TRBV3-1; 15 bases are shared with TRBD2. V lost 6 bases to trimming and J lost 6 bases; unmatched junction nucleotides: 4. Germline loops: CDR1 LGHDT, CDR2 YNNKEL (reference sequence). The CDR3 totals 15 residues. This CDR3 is CASSPGTSGRDTQYF. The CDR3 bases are TGTGCCAGCAGTCCCGGGACTAGCGGGAGGGATACGCAGTATTTT.

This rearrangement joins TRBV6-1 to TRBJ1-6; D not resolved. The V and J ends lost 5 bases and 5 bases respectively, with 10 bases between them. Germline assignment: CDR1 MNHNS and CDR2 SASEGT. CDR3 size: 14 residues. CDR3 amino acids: CASSYGGNNSPLHF. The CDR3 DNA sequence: TGTGCCAGCAGTTACGGAGGGAATAATTCACCCCTCCACTTT.

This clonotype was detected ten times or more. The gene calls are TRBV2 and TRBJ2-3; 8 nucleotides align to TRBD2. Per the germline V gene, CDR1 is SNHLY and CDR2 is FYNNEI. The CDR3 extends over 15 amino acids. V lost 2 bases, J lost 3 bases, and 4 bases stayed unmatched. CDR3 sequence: CASSEKRERTDTQYF. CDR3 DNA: TGTGCCAGCAGTGAAAAGCGGGAGCGGACAGATACGCAGTATTTT.

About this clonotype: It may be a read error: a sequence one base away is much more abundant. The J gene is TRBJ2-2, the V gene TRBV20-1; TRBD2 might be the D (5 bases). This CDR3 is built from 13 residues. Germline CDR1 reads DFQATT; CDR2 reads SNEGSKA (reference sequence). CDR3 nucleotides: TGCAGTGCTACCGGGTTTGAGCCCGGGGAGCTGCTTTTT. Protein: CSATGFEPGELLF.

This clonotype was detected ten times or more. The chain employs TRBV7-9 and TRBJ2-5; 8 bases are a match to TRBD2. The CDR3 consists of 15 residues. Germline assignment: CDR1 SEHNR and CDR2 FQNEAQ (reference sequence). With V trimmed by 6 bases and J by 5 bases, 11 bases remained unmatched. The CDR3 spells CASSRRRGESETQYF. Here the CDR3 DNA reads TGTGCCAGCAGTCGGAGGCGGGGGGAATCTGAGACCCAGTACTTC.

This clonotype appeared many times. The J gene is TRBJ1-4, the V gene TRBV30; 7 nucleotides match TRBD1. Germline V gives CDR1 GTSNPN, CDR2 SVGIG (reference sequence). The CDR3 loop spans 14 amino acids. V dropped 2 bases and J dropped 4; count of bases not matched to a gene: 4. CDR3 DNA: TGTGCCTGGAGTCAGGGGGTCCGTAATGAAAAACTGTTTTTT. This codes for CAWSQGVRNEKLFF.

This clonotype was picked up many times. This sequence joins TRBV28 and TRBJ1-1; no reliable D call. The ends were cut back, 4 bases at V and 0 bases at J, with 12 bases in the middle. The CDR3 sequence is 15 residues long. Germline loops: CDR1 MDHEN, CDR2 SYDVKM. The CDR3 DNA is TGTGCCAGCAGTTCTCAAGGAGAGATGAACACTGAAGCTTTCTTT. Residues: CASSSQGEMNTEAFF.

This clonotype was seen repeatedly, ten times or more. Here the CDR3 reads CASSTGSADTQYF. CDR3 nucleotide sequence: TGCGCCAGCAGCACGGGAAGCGCAGATACGCAGTATTTT. The J gene is TRBJ2-3, the V gene TRBV5-1, with D maybe TRBD2 (5 bases). The V end was cut by 4 bases, the J end by 4 bases, with 10 bases between. The germline V gene encodes CDR1 SGHRS and CDR2 YFSETQ. The CDR3 totals 13 residues. Full variable domain (outside the CDR3, taken from reference TRBV5-1 and TRBJ2-3): KAGVTQTPRYLIKTRGQQVTLSCSPISGHRSVSWYQQTPGQGLQFLFEYFSETQRNKGNFPGRFSGRQFSNSRSEMNVSTLELGDSALYLCASSTGSADTQYFGPGTRLTVL.

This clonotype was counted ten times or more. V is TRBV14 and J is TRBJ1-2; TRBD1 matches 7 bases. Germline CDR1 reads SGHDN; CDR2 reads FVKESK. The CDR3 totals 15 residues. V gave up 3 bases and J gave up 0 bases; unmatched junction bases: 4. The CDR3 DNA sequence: TGTGCCAGCAGCCAGCCGGGACAGACTAACTATGGCTACACCTTC. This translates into CASSQPGQTNYGYTF.

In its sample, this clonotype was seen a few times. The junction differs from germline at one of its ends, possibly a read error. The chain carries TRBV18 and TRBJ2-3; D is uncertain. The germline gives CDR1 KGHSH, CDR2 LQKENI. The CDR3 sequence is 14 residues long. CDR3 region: CASSPVPIEDPQYF. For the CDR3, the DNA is TGTGCCAGCTCCCCGGTGCCAATAGAAGATCCGCAGTATTTT.

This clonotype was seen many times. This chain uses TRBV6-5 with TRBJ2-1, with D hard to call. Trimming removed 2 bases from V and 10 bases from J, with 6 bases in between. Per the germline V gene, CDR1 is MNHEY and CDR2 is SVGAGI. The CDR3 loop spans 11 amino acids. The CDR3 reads CASSYVQEQFF. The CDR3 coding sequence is TGTGCCAGCAGTTACGTCCAGGAGCAGTTCTTC.

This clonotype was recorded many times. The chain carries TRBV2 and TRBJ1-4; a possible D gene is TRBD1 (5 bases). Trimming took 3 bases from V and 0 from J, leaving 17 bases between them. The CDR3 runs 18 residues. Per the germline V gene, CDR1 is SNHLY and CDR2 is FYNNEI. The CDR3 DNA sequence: TGTGCCAGCAGTGATGACTCAGGGTCCCCTGCAACTAATGAAAAACTGTTTTTT. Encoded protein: CASSDDSGSPATNEKLFF.

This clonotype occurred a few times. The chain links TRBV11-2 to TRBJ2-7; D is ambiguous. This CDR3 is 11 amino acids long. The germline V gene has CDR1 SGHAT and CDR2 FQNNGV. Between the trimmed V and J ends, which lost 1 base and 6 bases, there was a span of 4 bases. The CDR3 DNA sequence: TGTGCCAGCAGCTTAGTGAGCGAGCAGTACTTC. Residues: CASSLVSEQYF.

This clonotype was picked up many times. As DNA, the CDR3 is TGTGCCAGCAGTTCCGCAACACCTCCAGAGACCCAGTACTTC. It yields the protein CASSSATPPETQYF. This chain uses TRBV6-2 or TRBV6-3 with TRBJ2-5; no firm D call. Trimming removed 4 bases from V and 4 bases from J, with 13 bases in between. The CDR3 is made up of 14 amino acids. The germline CDR1 and CDR2 sequences are MNHEY and SVGEGT.

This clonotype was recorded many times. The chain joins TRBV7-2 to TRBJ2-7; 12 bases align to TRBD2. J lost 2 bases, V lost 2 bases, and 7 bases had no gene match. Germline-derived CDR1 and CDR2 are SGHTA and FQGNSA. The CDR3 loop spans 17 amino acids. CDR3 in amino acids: CASSLSSGGAIPYEQYF. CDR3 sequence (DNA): TGTGCCAGCAGCTTATCTAGCGGGGGGGCTATCCCCTACGAGCAGTACTTC. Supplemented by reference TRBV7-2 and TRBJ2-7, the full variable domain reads GAGVSQSPSNKVTEKGKDVELRCDPISGHTALYWYRQSLGQGLEFLIYFQGNSAPDKSGLPSDRFSAERTGGSVSTLTIQRTQQEDSAVYLCASSLSSGGAIPYEQYFGPGTRLTVT.

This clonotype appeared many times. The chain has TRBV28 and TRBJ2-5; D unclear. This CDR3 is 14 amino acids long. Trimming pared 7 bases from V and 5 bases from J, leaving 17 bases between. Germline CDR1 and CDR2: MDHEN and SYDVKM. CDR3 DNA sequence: TGTGCCAGCAACCCTTCCGTGGGTGGGGAGACCCAGTACTTC. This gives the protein CASNPSVGGETQYF.

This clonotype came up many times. The CDR3 region is CASSIGGGYEQYF. The CDR3 DNA reads as TGTGCCAGCAGTATAGGTGGGGGCTACGAGCAGTACTTC. This sequence joins TRBV28 and TRBJ2-7; D tentatively fits TRBD1 or TRBD2 (5 bases each). Deletions cut 5 bases from V and 3 bases from J, with 11 bases between. Germline loops: CDR1 MDHEN, CDR2 SYDVKM. CDR3 length: 13 amino acids.

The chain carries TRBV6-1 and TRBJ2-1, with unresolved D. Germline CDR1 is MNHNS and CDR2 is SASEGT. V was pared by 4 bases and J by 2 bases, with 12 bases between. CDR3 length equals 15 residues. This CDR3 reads CASSAQSATYNEQFF. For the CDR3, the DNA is TGTGCCAGCAGTGCTCAGTCAGCAACCTACAATGAGCAGTTCTTC.

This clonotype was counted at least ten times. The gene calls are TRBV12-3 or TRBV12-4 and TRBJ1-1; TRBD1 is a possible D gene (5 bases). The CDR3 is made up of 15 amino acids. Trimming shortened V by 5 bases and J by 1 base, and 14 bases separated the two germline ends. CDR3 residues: CASSPGPGGNTEAFF. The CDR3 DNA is TGTGCCAGCAGTCCGGGCCCCGGGGGGAACACTGAAGCTTTCTTT.